Listed here are 9 T cell receptor beta chains from one sample, sequenced in a study of tissue T cells after allogeneic stem cell transplantation. TCRdb's copy holds only in-frame clones and misses some; the assay was immunoSEQ multiplex PCR. The table records a few thousand clones, approximately 50% of them present only once. Time point specified: mouse harvest day 7 after allogeneic transplant. Mouse grafts combined 10^7 T-cell-depleted bone marrow cells with 10^6 splenic CD5+ T cells. Sequencing was performed on spleen. Receptors originate from a female BALB/c mouse given C57BL/6 T cells with graft-versus-host disease after an allogeneic hematopoietic cell transplant.

There are a few counts of this clone. The gene symbols are mouse symbols. The sequence runs out 1 residue before the end of the CDR3; the remainder is reconstructed from the germline J gene. The V gene is TRBV16, the J gene TRBJ2-4; unclear D gene. Trimming took 0 bases from V and 2 from J, leaving 3 bases between them. CDR3 size: 13 residues. Germline lookup yields CDR1 SGHSA and CDR2 FRNQAP. The CDR3 region is CASSLDIQNTLYF. The sequenced part of the CDR3 DNA is TGTGCAAGCAGCTTAGACATTCAAAACACCTTGTAC.

This clone is termed hyperexpanded. Germline and genes here are mouse. With the read ending 1 residue before the CDR3 end, the germline J gene is used to fill in that end. The V call is TRBV3, the J call TRBJ2-3; 13 nucleotides align to TRBD2. V shed 5 bases, J shed 3 bases, and the junction held 5 bases outside the gene matches. This CDR3 has 16 residues. From germline, CDR1 is SNHLY and CDR2 FYNGKV (reference sequence). CDR3 region: CASSTDWGGGAETLYF. The CDR3 bases that were read are TGTGCCAGCAGCACGGACTGGGGGGGCGGAGCAGAAACGCTGTAT.

Note on this clone: These gene names are mouse names. The read falls 1 residue short of the CDR3 end, and the missing part is taken from the germline J gene. The rearrangement links TRBV26 to TRBJ2-7; no clear D. Trimming took off 3 bases at V and 4 bases at J, with 10 bases between the two ends. The CDR3 covers 13 residues. Germline V gene data show CDR1 as KGHPV and CDR2 as FQNQEV (reference sequence). The sequenced CDR3 bases are TGTGCCAGCAGTCTCTCGCAACCTTATGAACAGTAC. This gives the protein CASSLSQPYEQY. The entire CDR3 protein is CASSLSQPYEQYF. The entire variable domain, with the rest obtained from reference TRBV26 and TRBJ2-7, is as follows: NSKVIQTPRYLVKGQGQKAKMRCIPEKGHPVVFWYQQNKNNEFKFLINFQNQEVLQQIDMTEKRFSAECPSNSPCSLEIQSSEAGDSALYLCASSLSQPYEQYFGPGTRLTVL.

Turning to this clone: Gene names are mouse gene names. With the read ending 1 residue before the CDR3 end, the germline J gene is used to fill in that end. The chain combines TRBV3 with TRBJ2-1, with 11 bases fitting TRBD2. Trimming at V came to 4 bases and at J to 4 bases, leaving 0 bases not matched to a gene. The germline gives CDR1 SNHLY, CDR2 FYNGKV (reference sequence). This CDR3 is 14 amino acids long. The sequenced part of the CDR3 DNA is TGTGCCAGCAGCTGGGACTGGGGGTATGCTGAGCAGTTC. This encodes CASSWDWGYAEQF. The CDR3 in its entirety is CASSWDWGYAEQFF.

Comment on this clone: Mouse gene names apply. The read terminates 1 residue ahead of where the CDR3 ends, so the germline J gene completes it. This chain uses TRBV16 with TRBJ2-3; D gene unclear. The CDR3 extends over 13 amino acids. Trimming removed 4 bases from V and 0 bases from J, with 5 bases in between. Germline assignment: CDR1 SGHSA and CDR2 FRNQAP. The sequenced part of the CDR3 DNA is TGTGCAAGCAGCTCAGGTAGTGCAGAAACGCTGTAT. Encoded protein: CASSSGSAETLY. The complete CDR3 sequence is CASSSGSAETLYF. Based on the CDR3 plus reference TRBV16 and TRBJ2-3, the full variable domain is NAGVIQTPRHKVTGKGQEATLWCEPISGHSAVFWYRQTIVQGLEFLTYFRNQAPIDDSGMPKERFSAQMPNQSHSTLKIQSTQPQDSAVYLCASSSGSAETLYFGSGTRLTVL.

By frequency in the sample, this clone is medium-sized. Gene names follow the mouse nomenclature. The read falls 1 residue short of the CDR3 end, and the missing part is taken from the germline J gene. J is TRBJ2-7 and V is TRBV13-3; 7 bases fit TRBD2. This CDR3 contains 15 residues. The germline CDR1 and CDR2 sequences are NNHDY and SYVADS. The V segment lost 1 base and the J segment 0 bases; nucleotides outside the gene matches: 4. The CDR3 protein is CASSDRGGSSYEQYF. CDR3 bases read: TGTGCCAGCAGTGATCGGGGGGGGAGCTCCTATGAACAGTAC.

With regard to this clone: Germline and genes: mouse. The read is 1 residue too short to cover the CDR3 end, so that end is filled in from the germline J gene. The V gene is TRBV13-2, the J gene TRBJ1-1; possibly TRBD1 for D (6 bases). The germline V gene has CDR1 NNHNN and CDR2 SYGAGS (reference sequence). Trimming stripped 5 bases from V and 1 base from J, with 9 bases between. The CDR3 totals 13 residues. CDR3: CASGGQKNTEVFF. Incomplete CDR3 DNA: TGTGCCAGCGGAGGACAGAAAAACACAGAAGTCTTC.

To note about this clone: Mouse germline and gene names are used. The read ends 1 residue before the CDR3 terminus; that terminus is restored from the germline J gene. The genes are TRBV26 and TRBJ1-4; TRBD1 agrees at 12 bases. CDR1 and CDR2 (germline): KGHPV, FQNQEV (reference sequence). This CDR3 is built from 14 residues. With 6 bases clipped from V and 8 bases from J, the junction kept 4 bases outside the gene matches. CDR3: CASSRDRGLERLFF. CDR3 DNA (partial): TGTGCCAGCAGCCGGGACAGGGGGCTTGAAAGATTATTT.

Of note for this clone: The gene names given are mouse names. The sequenced fragment ends 1 residue before the CDR3 boundary, so the rest is inferred from the germline J gene. This chain connects TRBV26 to TRBJ1-2; D is ambiguous. V lost 6 bases, J lost 0 bases, and 8 bases lay in between. CDR1 and CDR2 from the germline V gene are KGHPV and FQNQEV (reference sequence). The CDR3 contains 13 residues. The chain's CDR3 is CASRKTTNSDYTF. The sequenced part of the CDR3 DNA is TGTGCCAGCAGGAAGACAACAAACTCCGACTACACC.